This TCR beta chain was observed in a study of blood T cell repertoires in COVID-19. Clinical history reported by participants formed the basis on which cohorts were assigned. Generated by immunoSEQ multiplex PCR, the TCRdb table keeps only in-frame clones and is missing some. Of 150,000 to 200,000 clones listed, roughly 80% were seen once; the top ten hold 11%. V dropped 4 bases and J dropped 5; count of bases not matched to a gene: 7. The CDR3 has 15 residues. Per germline, CDR1 SGHRS and CDR2 YFSETQ. This sequence joins TRBV5-1 and TRBJ1-3; 9 bases map to TRBD1. Sequencing was performed on PBMCs or T cells enriched from blood (not recorded which). The TCR sequence derives from a man between 50 and 59 years old who had recovered from COVID-19. CDR3 sequence (DNA): TGCGCCAGCAGCCCGACGACAGGGGGACGAAACACCATATATTTT. It is translated as CASSPTTGGRNTIYF.